Only a few counts were recorded for the clone carrying this TCR beta chain. Its antigen remains unknown. As to time point: persistent/refractory GD, antithyroid drugs over 5 years with positive TRAb. RNA from PBMCs was the source of the TCR library. The patient group derived from an endocrinology department in Xi'an, China. The data are from a study of regulatory T cells in long-lasting Graves disease. Study findings and constraints: The number of shared public clonotypes was higher in persistent patients (approximately 3,000) than new patients (more than 850). The study examined only peripheral blood, not thyroid tissue. TCR diversity in persistent Graves' patients was below that of newly diagnosed ones.

V dropped 4 bases and J dropped 1 base, with 10 bases sitting between them. The germline gives CDR1 SGHAT, CDR2 FQNNGV. The CDR3 contains 15 residues. With iRepertoire HTBI primers and Arm-PCR of CDR3 regions, TCR beta libraries were built. TCRdb reprocessed the multiplex PCR reads with MiXCR, giving one entry per CDR3 protein. Here the sample spans almost 350,000 distinct CDR3 sequences, roughly a fifth being singletons. This specimen was peripheral blood mononuclear cells (PBMCs), taken when the disease was refractory, from a patient treated with antithyroid drugs. J is TRBJ2-2 and V is TRBV11-2, with D possibly TRBD1 on 5 matching bases. This clonotype was sampled from a female donor with Graves disease. CDR3 amino acids: CASSSGMGNTGELFF. The CDR3 DNA follows: TGTGCCAGCAGCTCAGGGATGGGGAACACCGGGGAGCTGTTTTTT. Variable domain in full (rest from reference TRBV11-2 and TRBJ2-2): EAGVAQSPRYKIIEKRQSVAFWCNPISGHATLYWYQQILGQGPKLLIQFQNNGVVDDSQLPKDRFSAERLKGVDSTLKIQPAKLEDSAVYLCASSSGMGNTGELFFGEGSRLTVL.